This TCR beta chain stems from a study of cytomegalovirus exposure and HLA in healthy donors. Study-wide results and limits: A previous analysis found most TCR beta V segments productive roughly 87% or roughly 30% of the time. An analysis that was carried out later associated about 17,000 TCR beta sequences with HLA alleles at 0.05 false discovery rate. Later examination showed HLA-associated TCR beta chains had greater clonal expansion than equally common others.

The germline CDR1 and CDR2 sequences are SGHTA and FQGNSA. This CDR3 has 14 amino acids. V gave up 2 bases and J gave up 3 bases, with 8 bases separating them. A word on this clone: Its specificity is not known.

While unrecorded immune exposures were likely, the donors were nominally healthy when sampled. PCR used 60 Vbeta primers and 13 Jbeta primers. Profiled with immunoSEQ multiplex PCR; TCRdb holds only in-frame clones, not every one. This table lists 70,000 or so clones. Input material: PBMCs. This receptor was identified in a female donor in good health and CMV-seropositive. This chain uses TRBV7-2 with TRBJ1-5; D call uncertain. DNA for the CDR3: TGTGCCAGCAGCTTATGGCAGGTCAATCAGCCCCAGCATTTT. Its translation is CASSLWQVNQPQHF.